This is a list of T cell receptor beta chains from one sample in a study of shared clonotypes between healthy human individuals. The table came from immunoSEQ multiplex PCR; TCRdb's copy has only in-frame clones and leaves some out. The sample includes 1.6 million or so clones, approximately 98.5% seen only once; the top ten take 0.36%. The sequenced material came from naive CD4+ T cells sorted from blood. These receptors were collected from a man younger than 45 in good health. Both conserved end residues are part of each CDR3. The order of the fields is clone size, J gene, V gene, D gene, CDR3 DNA, CDR3 protein. D genes are given only for firm matches. For some rows the clone size is stated as once, few or many, or as a class when expanded; others skip it.

clone size: NA; J gene: TRBJ2-7; V gene: TRBV6-5; D gene: TRBD1; CDR3 DNA: TGTGCCAGCAGTTACTCTGGGACAGGGAGCCACGAGCAGTACTTC; CDR3 protein: CASSYSGTGSHEQYF
clone size: once; J gene: TRBJ1-2; V gene: TRBV5-8; D gene: NA; CDR3 DNA: TGTGCCAGCAGCTTGTGGGGAGTGAGGACACACTATGGCTACACCTTC; CDR3 protein: CASSLWGVRTHYGYTF
clone size: NA; J gene: TRBJ1-5; V gene: TRBV6-5; D gene: NA; CDR3 DNA: TGTGCCAGCAGTTACTCGGGCATAGGTCAGCCCCAGCATTTT; CDR3 protein: CASSYSGIGQPQHF
clone size: NA; J gene: TRBJ1-1; V gene: TRBV6-1; D gene: NA; CDR3 DNA: TGTGCCAGCAGGCAGACAGGGAACACTGAAGCTTTCTTT; CDR3 protein: CASRQTGNTEAFF
clone size: NA; J gene: TRBJ2-7; V gene: TRBV18; D gene: NA; CDR3 DNA: TGTGCCAAGCCCCGTCTGAGGGGCTCCTACGAGCAGTACTTC; CDR3 protein: CAKPRLRGSYEQYF
clone size: NA; J gene: TRBJ2-7; V gene: TRBV18; D gene: NA; CDR3 DNA: TGTGCCAGCTCACCGGAGGGAGGCGAGCAGTACTTC; CDR3 protein: CASSPEGGEQYF
clone size: NA; J gene: TRBJ2-7; V gene: TRBV29-1; D gene: TRBD2; CDR3 DNA: TGCAGCGTTGGAGGGACTAGCGGGAGCAGGTACGAGCAGTACTTC; CDR3 protein: CSVGGTSGSRYEQYF
clone size: NA; J gene: TRBJ2-1; V gene: TRBV5-1; D gene: NA; CDR3 DNA: TGCGCCAGCAGCGCACCCTCAAATCGAGGGATCCTCCCCAATGAGCAGTTCTTC; CDR3 protein: CASSAPSNRGILPNEQFF
clone size: NA; J gene: TRBJ1-4; V gene: TRBV6-5; D gene: NA; CDR3 DNA: TGTGCCAGCAGTTACCAAACATCAACTAATGAAAAACTGTTTTTT; CDR3 protein: CASSYQTSTNEKLFF
clone size: NA; J gene: TRBJ1-1; V gene: TRBV18; D gene: TRBD1; CDR3 DNA: TGTGCCAGCTCACCATCAGGGGGCCAAACTGAAGCTTTCTTT; CDR3 protein: CASSPSGGQTEAFF
clone size: NA; J gene: TRBJ2-2; V gene: TRBV4-3; D gene: TRBD1; CDR3 DNA: TGCGCCAGCAGAATCGGGACAGGAGCGGTCGGGGAGCTGTTTTTT; CDR3 protein: CASRIGTGAVGELFF
clone size: NA; J gene: TRBJ2-2; V gene: TRBV2; D gene: TRBD2; CDR3 DNA: TGTGCCAGCCAGCGGGAGGTCACCGGGGAGCTGTTTTTT; CDR3 protein: CASQREVTGELFF
clone size: NA; J gene: TRBJ2-3; V gene: TRBV5-4; D gene: NA; CDR3 DNA: TGTGCCAGCCGCGCTGTGGCCACAGATACGCAGTATTTT; CDR3 protein: CASRAVATDTQYF
clone size: NA; J gene: TRBJ2-7; V gene: TRBV7-2; D gene: NA; CDR3 DNA: TGTGCCAGCAGCTTAGGACGGCATTCCTACGAGCAGTACTTC; CDR3 protein: CASSLGRHSYEQYF
clone size: NA; J gene: TRBJ2-2; V gene: TRBV18; D gene: TRBD2; CDR3 DNA: TGTGCCAGCTCACCCGAACGTCAACTAGCGGGAGCTCCCGGGGAGCTGTTTTTT; CDR3 protein: CASSPERQLAGAPGELFF
clone size: NA; J gene: TRBJ2-7; V gene: TRBV7-2; D gene: NA; CDR3 DNA: TGTGCCAGCACCGGACGGACGCTCTCCTACGAGCAGTACTTC; CDR3 protein: CASTGRTLSYEQYF
clone size: NA; J gene: TRBJ2-1; V gene: TRBV9; D gene: TRBD2; CDR3 DNA: TGTGCCAGCAGCCCCCTAGCGGGAGCAGAAAACGAGCAGTTCTTC; CDR3 protein: CASSPLAGAENEQFF
clone size: NA; J gene: TRBJ2-7; V gene: TRBV7-2; D gene: TRBD2; CDR3 DNA: TGTGCCAGCAGCTCGTACCCACCGGGACTAGCCAACGAGCAGTACTTC; CDR3 protein: CASSSYPPGLANEQYF
clone size: NA; J gene: TRBJ2-1; V gene: TRBV29-1; D gene: TRBD2; CDR3 DNA: TGCAGCGTCCTATCGGTGGAGGGAGGGAGCGCCAATGAGCAGTTCTTC; CDR3 protein: CSVLSVEGGSANEQFF
clone size: NA; J gene: TRBJ2-5; V gene: TRBV10-3; D gene: NA; CDR3 DNA: TGTGCCATCGGACCGACTGTGGAGACCCAGTACTTC; CDR3 protein: CAIGPTVETQYF
clone size: NA; J gene: TRBJ2-7; V gene: TRBV29-1; D gene: TRBD1; CDR3 DNA: TGCAGCGTCGGGACAGGGGCCTACGAGCAGTACTTC; CDR3 protein: CSVGTGAYEQYF
clone size: NA; J gene: TRBJ2-1; V gene: TRBV5-1; D gene: TRBD2; CDR3 DNA: TGCGCCAGCAGCCCAACGACTAGCGGTAGCTCCTACAATGAGCAGTTCTTC; CDR3 protein: CASSPTTSGSSYNEQFF
clone size: NA; J gene: TRBJ1-3; V gene: TRBV6-5; D gene: NA; CDR3 DNA: TGTGCCAGCAGTTACTCAGATCCTGGAAACACCATATATTTT; CDR3 protein: CASSYSDPGNTIYF
clone size: NA; J gene: TRBJ2-2; V gene: TRBV25-1; D gene: NA; CDR3 DNA: TGTGCCAGCAGTGGTATCGGGACTCCCAGCGGGGAGCTGTTTTTT; CDR3 protein: CASSGIGTPSGELFF
clone size: NA; J gene: TRBJ2-7; V gene: TRBV30; D gene: TRBD2; CDR3 DNA: TGTGCCTGGAGTGTCAGGGGAGGACTAGCGGCTAGCTCCTACGAGCAGTACTTC; CDR3 protein: CAWSVRGGLAASSYEQYF
clone size: NA; J gene: TRBJ2-2; V gene: TRBV28; D gene: NA; CDR3 DNA: TGTGCCAGCAGCTATTCGGCGGGTCGCACCGGGGAGCTGTTTTTT; CDR3 protein: CASSYSAGRTGELFF
clone size: NA; J gene: TRBJ1-2; V gene: TRBV7-9; D gene: NA; CDR3 DNA: TGTGCCAGCAGCTTGACAGGTTATGGCTACACCTTC; CDR3 protein: CASSLTGYGYTF
clone size: NA; J gene: TRBJ1-2; V gene: TRBV28; D gene: NA; CDR3 DNA: TGTGCCAGCACCTCAGGCTATGGCTACACCTTC; CDR3 protein: CASTSGYGYTF
clone size: NA; J gene: TRBJ2-7; V gene: TRBV6-5; D gene: NA; CDR3 DNA: TGTGCCAGCAGTTTTTCATCCTACGAGCAGTACTTC; CDR3 protein: CASSFSSYEQYF
clone size: NA; J gene: TRBJ2-3; V gene: TRBV20-1; D gene: NA; CDR3 DNA: TGCAGTGTTATTTACACAGATACGCAGTATTTT; CDR3 protein: CSVIYTDTQYF
clone size: NA; J gene: TRBJ2-3; V gene: TRBV9; D gene: NA; CDR3 DNA: TGTGCATGTGCCCTCACAGATACGCAGTATTTT; CDR3 protein: CACALTDTQYF
clone size: NA; J gene: TRBJ2-7; V gene: TRBV11-2; D gene: NA; CDR3 DNA: TGTGCCAGCAGCTTTCCAACAGGGACAAGGGGGAATTACGAGCAGTACTTC; CDR3 protein: CASSFPTGTRGNYEQYF
clone size: NA; J gene: TRBJ1-2; V gene: TRBV30; D gene: TRBD1; CDR3 DNA: TGTGCCTGGAGTGTGCACCCGGACAGGCTGAACTATGGCTACACCTTC; CDR3 protein: CAWSVHPDRLNYGYTF
clone size: NA; J gene: TRBJ2-5; V gene: TRBV5-4; D gene: NA; CDR3 DNA: TGTGCCAGCAGCTTCCTTAAGACAAGATTGAGGCCCCAAGAGACCCAGTACTTC; CDR3 protein: CASSFLKTRLRPQETQYF
clone size: NA; J gene: TRBJ2-2; V gene: TRBV29-1; D gene: NA; CDR3 DNA: TGCAGCCCCTTTCTGGGAACCGGGGAGCTGTTTTTT; CDR3 protein: CSPFLGTGELFF
clone size: NA; J gene: TRBJ2-1; V gene: TRBV5-4; D gene: NA; CDR3 DNA: TGTGCCAGCAGCTGGAGACGGGATTGGGCCAATGAGCAGTTCTTC; CDR3 protein: CASSWRRDWANEQFF
clone size: NA; J gene: TRBJ1-2; V gene: TRBV7-9; D gene: NA; CDR3 DNA: TGTGCCAGCAGCGGCGGAGCCGGGACTTCCTATGGCTACACCTTC; CDR3 protein: CASSGGAGTSYGYTF
clone size: NA; J gene: TRBJ2-5; V gene: TRBV30; D gene: NA; CDR3 DNA: TGTGCCTGGACAGTCAGCCAAGGGACCCAGTACTTC; CDR3 protein: CAWTVSQGTQYF
clone size: once; J gene: TRBJ2-3; V gene: TRBV5-1; D gene: NA; CDR3 DNA: TGCGCCAGCAGCTCGACAGGCTCGGATACGCAGTATTTT; CDR3 protein: CASSSTGSDTQYF
clone size: NA; J gene: TRBJ2-1; V gene: TRBV11-1; D gene: TRBD1; CDR3 DNA: TGTGCCAGCAGCACTACCGGGACAGGGGGCTACAATGAGCAGTTCTTC; CDR3 protein: CASSTTGTGGYNEQFF
clone size: NA; J gene: TRBJ1-1; V gene: TRBV5-1; D gene: TRBD1; CDR3 DNA: TGCGCCAGCAGCTTGCACGGACAGGGGGTTCTGAGCACTGAAGCTTTCTTT; CDR3 protein: CASSLHGQGVLSTEAFF
clone size: NA; J gene: TRBJ2-7; V gene: TRBV6-6; D gene: TRBD1; CDR3 DNA: TGTGCCAGCAGTTCTGACAGGGGACACGAGCAGTACTTC; CDR3 protein: CASSSDRGHEQYF
clone size: NA; J gene: TRBJ2-7; V gene: TRBV5-4; D gene: TRBD1; CDR3 DNA: TGTGCCAGCAGCTTGATAGGGGGCAACTACGAGCAGTACTTC; CDR3 protein: CASSLIGGNYEQYF
clone size: NA; J gene: TRBJ1-1; V gene: TRBV9; D gene: NA; CDR3 DNA: TGTGCCAGCAGCGTAGGGATGTCCACTGAAGCTTTCTTT; CDR3 protein: CASSVGMSTEAFF
clone size: NA; J gene: TRBJ2-7; V gene: TRBV6-5; D gene: NA; CDR3 DNA: TGTGCCAGCAGTCTAGGGACCGTGACCCACGAGCAGTACTTC; CDR3 protein: CASSLGTVTHEQYF